These T cell receptor beta chains were read from a single sample in a study of identical twins. TCRdb analysed the 5' RACE reads with MiXCR anew, one entry per CDR3 protein. The sample consists of about 690,000 distinct CDR3 sequences, around 20% of them appearing once. These data were also reused for a study on T cells expressing NK-cell markers.

The sample taken for sequencing was PBMCs. Source of these receptors: a woman aged 18-29 years in good health. Each CDR3 is given with its conserved first and last residue. Fields, in order: V gene, J gene, CDR3 protein.

>TRBV5-1|TRBJ2-1
CASSSYPGSGNSYNEQFF
>TRBV12-3/TRBV12-4|TRBJ2-3
CASSLARIESDTQYF
>TRBV20-1|TRBJ2-1
CSAPRAITEQFF
>TRBV10-3|TRBJ2-7
CATGDSDYEQYF
>TRBV12-3/TRBV12-4|TRBJ2-1
CATHRVPTSVYNEQFF
>TRBV5-1|TRBJ2-3
CASSHGLAGGYNTDTQYF
>TRBV9|TRBJ1-2
CASSPSSPNYGYTF
>TRBV11-3|TRBJ1-1
CASSLSGGAGTEAFF
>TRBV4-2|TRBJ2-1
CASSQDGALEQFF
>TRBV5-1|TRBJ2-7
CASSSGTSETYEQYF